A single sample gave rise to the 19 T cell receptor beta chains below, sequenced in a study of blood T cell repertoires in COVID-19. The method was immunoSEQ multiplex PCR; TCRdb's version includes in-frame clones alone and lacks a portion of them. This table holds 200,000 or so clones, 81% found once. Sequenced sample: peripheral blood. These receptors were taken from a woman older than 75 with COVID-19, enrolled during active disease.

The gene calls are TRBV10-3 and TRBJ1-1; a possible D gene is TRBD1 (6 bases). The germline V and J ends were trimmed by 0 bases and 0 bases, with 11 bases remaining between them. This CDR3 region has 16 residues. Germline-derived CDR1 and CDR2 are ENHRY and SYGVKD. CDR3 amino acids: CAISESGAGLNTEAFF. In DNA, the CDR3 is TGTGCCATCAGTGAGTCGGGGGCAGGACTGAACACTGAAGCTTTCTTT.

CDR3 in amino acids: CASSLLRANYGYTF. The CDR3 DNA reads as TGTGCCAGCAGCCTATTGAGGGCTAACTATGGCTACACCTTC. The chain uses TRBV7-8 and TRBJ1-2; D uncertain. Germline assignment: CDR1 SGHVS and CDR2 FQNEAQ. With 5 bases removed from V and 0 bases from J, the gap between germline ends came to 10 bases. The CDR3 contains 14 residues.

CDR3 coding DNA: TGTGCCAGCATCGGACTAGCGGGGGGTGGGACCCAGTACTTC. The encoded protein is CASIGLAGGGTQYF. J is TRBJ2-5 and V is TRBV6-5; 14 positions agree with TRBD2. This CDR3 has 14 amino acids. Germline CDR1 and CDR2: MNHEY and SVGAGI. The junction had 5 bases not matched to a gene; V was cut back by 7 bases and J by 7 bases.

The chain combines TRBV4-1 with TRBJ2-2, with a possible D match to TRBD1 (5 bases). CDR1 and CDR2 from the germline V gene are MGHRA and YSYEKL. Between the trimmed V and J ends, which lost 6 bases and 5 bases, there was a span of 16 bases. This CDR3 contains 15 residues. CDR3: CASSPGIFSTGELFF. The DNA for the CDR3 is TGCGCCAGCAGTCCAGGGATTTTTAGTACCGGGGAGCTGTTTTTT.

This clone showed up just a few times. This sequence joins TRBV15 and TRBJ2-7; D call uncertain. Germline V gene data show CDR1 as LNHNV and CDR2 as YYDKDF (reference sequence). This CDR3 is 14 amino acids long. V lost 1 base, J lost 7 bases, and 14 bases lay in between. CDR3 coding DNA: TGTGCCACCAGCAGAGGCGGCGTTGGAGAAGAGCAGTACTTC. It codes for CATSRGGVGEEQYF.

This chain links TRBV28 with TRBJ1-6; possible D gene TRBD1, 6 bases. The length of the CDR3 is 15 residues. Trimming removed 6 bases at V and 3 bases at J, with 12 bases between. Germline CDR1 reads MDHEN; CDR2 reads SYDVKM. CDR3 amino acids: CASRRQEIYNSPLHF. DNA for the CDR3: TGTGCCAGCAGGAGACAGGAGATCTATAATTCACCCCTCCACTTT. Together with reference TRBV28 and TRBJ1-6, the CDR3 gives the full variable domain: DVKVTQSSRYLVKRTGEKVFLECVQDMDHENMFWYRQDPGLGLRLIYFSYDVKMKEKGDIPEGYSVSREKKERFSLILESASTNQTSMYLCASRRQEIYNSPLHFGNGTRLTVT.

The gene calls are TRBV27 and TRBJ2-7, with 8 bases that match TRBD2. Per germline, CDR1 MNHEY and CDR2 SMNVEV (reference sequence). CDR3 size: 14 residues. V lost 6 bases, J lost 4 bases, and 8 bases stayed unmatched. This chain's CDR3 is CASRRSGRNYEQYF. CDR3 bases: TGTGCCAGCAGGCGAAGCGGGAGAAATTACGAGCAGTACTTC.

The V gene is TRBV24-1, the J gene TRBJ2-3, with TRBD2 as a possible D gene (5 bases). The CDR3 is made up of 17 amino acids. V was shortened by 4 bases and J by 3 bases, with 19 bases between the two germline ends. The germline V gene has CDR1 KGHDR and CDR2 SFDVKD. CDR3 residues: CATSEYRGIPATDTQYF. CDR3 DNA: TGTGCCACCAGTGAATATCGAGGGATCCCAGCGACAGATACGCAGTATTTT.

This rearrangement joins TRBV11-3 to TRBJ2-3, with 8 bases that match TRBD2. Trimming cost V 5 bases and J 9 bases; bases outside gene matches: 19. Germline V gives CDR1 SGHNT, CDR2 YENEEA. CDR3 length: 17 amino acids. The CDR3 sequence is CASSHEGGLDPSGTQYF. The CDR3 nucleotides read TGTGCCAGCAGCCACGAGGGGGGACTAGACCCGTCCGGCACGCAGTATTTT. Full variable domain (outside the CDR3, taken from reference TRBV11-3 and TRBJ2-3): EAGVVQSPRYKIIEKKQPVAFWCNPISGHNTLYWYLQNLGQGPELLIRYENEEAVDDSQLPKDRFSAERLKGVDSTLKIQPAELGDSAVYLCASSHEGGLDPSGTQYFGPGTRLTVL.

This clone was observed once. V and J are TRBV5-6 and TRBJ1-5; D not certain. The V end was cut by 0 bases, the J end by 3 bases, with 10 bases between. Germline lookup yields CDR1 SGHDT and CDR2 YYEEEE. The CDR3 covers 15 residues. The CDR3 loop is CASSLAAADNQPQHF. DNA for the CDR3: TGTGCCAGCAGCTTGGCGGCGGCAGACAATCAGCCCCAGCATTTT.

The V gene is TRBV2, the J gene TRBJ1-2; 8 positions match TRBD1. Germline loops: CDR1 SNHLY, CDR2 FYNNEI. The CDR3 has 14 residues. V lost 6 bases to trimming and J lost 5 bases; unmatched junction nucleotides: 8. The DNA of the CDR3 is TGTGCCAGCAGGGCACCGGGACAGGTATATGGCTACACCTTC. Protein: CASRAPGQVYGYTF.

This clone was observed once. The chain has TRBV7-2 and TRBJ2-2, with 7 positions matching TRBD1. The V gene's germline CDR1 is SGHTA and CDR2 FQGNSA. The ends lost 3 bases at V and 2 bases at J; junction bases unmatched: 6. CDR3 length equals 16 residues. The DNA of the CDR3 is TGTGCCAGCAGCTTTACCGGGACAGTAAACACCGGGGAGCTGTTTTTT. This codes for CASSFTGTVNTGELFF.

V usage is TRBV9 and J usage is TRBJ2-7; 7 bases are a match to TRBD2. The CDR3 totals 14 residues. The germline gives CDR1 SGDLS, CDR2 YYNGEE. J lost 6 bases, V lost 3 bases, and 9 bases had no gene match. The CDR3 sequence: CASSAWGGSGEQYF. CDR3 nucleotides: TGTGCCAGCAGCGCCTGGGGAGGGAGCGGCGAGCAGTACTTC.

The V and J genes are TRBV5-1 and TRBJ2-1; the D gene is possibly TRBD2 (6 bases). Trimming took 0 bases from V and 6 from J, leaving 16 bases between them. The CDR3 length is 16 residues. Per germline, CDR1 SGHRS and CDR2 YFSETQ. The CDR3 reads CASSLGRGPLGNEQFF. The CDR3 bases are TGCGCCAGCAGCTTGGGGCGGGGCCCCCTCGGCAATGAGCAGTTCTTC.

The chain recombines TRBV7-3 with TRBJ1-6; D possibly corresponds to TRBD1 (6 bases). Germline loops: CDR1 SGHTA, CDR2 FQGTGA. The CDR3 consists of 13 residues. V was shortened by 6 bases and J by 8 bases, with 11 bases between the two germline ends. The CDR3 DNA reads as TGTGCCAGCAGAGCAGGGGAATATTCACCCCTCCACTTT. Residues: CASRAGEYSPLHF.

The rearrangement links TRBV12-3 or TRBV12-4 to TRBJ1-5; D not certain. Between the trimmed V and J ends, which lost 5 bases and 5 bases, there was a span of 10 bases. The CDR3 length is 13 residues. The CDR3 protein is CASSLTEYQPQHF. CDR3 nucleotides: TGTGCCAGCAGTCTCACAGAATATCAGCCCCAGCATTTT.

The chain uses TRBV7-2 and TRBJ1-5; 7 bases align to TRBD1. The CDR3 spans 13 residues. Germline V gene sequence: CDR1 SGHTA, CDR2 FQGNSA. V dropped 5 bases and J dropped 12; count of bases not matched to a gene: 10. The CDR3 bases are TGTGCCAGCAGCGAGGGACAGCAAACCATCCAGCATTTT. Translated, it gives CASSEGQQTIQHF.

Written as DNA, the CDR3 is TGTGCCAGCAGTTTTGAGGGAACGCGCGGCTATGGCTACACCTTC. Translating gives CASSFEGTRGYGYTF. The genes are TRBV28 and TRBJ1-2, with unresolved D. The length of the CDR3 is 15 residues. Deletions cut 3 bases from V and 4 bases from J, with 15 bases between. CDR1 is MDHEN, CDR2 SYDVKM, per germline.

This clone occurred once. This chain uses TRBV18 with TRBJ2-7, with 7 positions matching TRBD1. With V trimmed by 5 bases and J by 2 bases, 6 bases remained unmatched. This CDR3 contains 14 residues. Germline CDR1 and CDR2: KGHSH and LQKENI. CDR3 residues: CASSRSGQTYEQYF. The CDR3 DNA sequence: TGTGCCAGCTCAAGATCGGGACAGACCTACGAGCAGTACTTC.